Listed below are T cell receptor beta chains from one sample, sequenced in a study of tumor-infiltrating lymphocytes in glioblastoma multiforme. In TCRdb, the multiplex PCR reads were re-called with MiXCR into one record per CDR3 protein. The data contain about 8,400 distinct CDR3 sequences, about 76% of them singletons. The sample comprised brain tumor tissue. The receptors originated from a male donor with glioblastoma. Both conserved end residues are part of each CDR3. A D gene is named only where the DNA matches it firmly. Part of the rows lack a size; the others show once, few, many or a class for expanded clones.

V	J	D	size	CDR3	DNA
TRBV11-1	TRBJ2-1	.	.	CASSFGRDSYNEQFF	TGTGCCAGCAGCTTTGGGCGAGACTCCTACAATGAGCAGTTCTTC
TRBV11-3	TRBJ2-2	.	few	CASSLRSGDLFF	TGTGCCAGTAGCTTACGGTCCGGGGACCTGTTTTTC
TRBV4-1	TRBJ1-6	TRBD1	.	CASSLGLRDRVSPLHF	TGCGCCAGCAGCCTAGGACTCCGGGACAGGGTATCACCCCTCCACTTT
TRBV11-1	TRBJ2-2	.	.	CASCTPGSCFF	.
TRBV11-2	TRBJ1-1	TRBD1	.	CASSGGVDREKAFF	TGTGCCAGCAGCGGAGGTGTGGACAGGGAGAAAGCTTTCTTT
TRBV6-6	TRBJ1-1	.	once	CASSYPGAGSNTEAFF	TGTGCCAGCAGTTACCCCGGGGCAGGGTCGAACACTGAAGCTTTCTTT
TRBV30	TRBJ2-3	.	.	CAWNWGGTDTQYF	TGTGCCTGGAATTGGGGGGGCACAGATACGCAGTATTTT
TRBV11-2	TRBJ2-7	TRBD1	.	CASSRQGTEQYF	TGTGCCAGCAGCCGACAGGGTACCGAGCAGTACTTC
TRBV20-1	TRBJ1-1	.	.	CSARAPEGMKAFF	TGCAGTGCTAGAGCCCCCGAGGGAATGAAGGCTTTCTTT
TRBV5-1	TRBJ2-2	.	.	CATSLGPPNTGELLF	TGCGCCACCAGTCTGGGACCTCCGAACACCGGGGAGCTGCTTTTT
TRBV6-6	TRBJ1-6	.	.	CASSYENSPLHF	TGTGCCAGCAGTTACGAAAATTCACCCCTCCACTTT
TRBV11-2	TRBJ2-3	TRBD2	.	CASTTLAGEDTRYF	TGTGCCAGCACTACTCTAGCGGGTGAGGATACGCGGTATTTT
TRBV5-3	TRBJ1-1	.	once	CARSLEMAQREAFF	TGTGCCAGAAGCTTGGAAATGGCCCAGCGGGAAGCTTTCTTT
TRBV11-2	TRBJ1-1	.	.	CASNLEGGVTEAFF	TGTGCCAGCAACTTAGAGGGGGGCGTCACTGAAGCTTTCTTT
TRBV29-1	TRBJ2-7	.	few	CSAYSPPYEQYF	TGCAGCGCCTACTCCCCCCCATACGAGCAGTACTTC
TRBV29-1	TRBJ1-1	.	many	CSVAPSGRMNTEAFF	TGCAGCGTAGCTCCTTCGGGACGGATGAACACTGAAGCTTTCTTT
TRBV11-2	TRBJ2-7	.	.	CASSPSTYEQYF	TGTGCCAGCAGCCCTTCAACCTACGAGCAGTACTTC
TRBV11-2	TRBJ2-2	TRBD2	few	CASSLGGGNTGELFF	TGTGCCAGCAGCTTAGGCGGGGGGAACACCGGGGAGCTGTTTTTT
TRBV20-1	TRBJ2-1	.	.	CSARDEEGLCEHFF	TGCAGTGCTAGAGATGAGGAAGGGCTGTGTGAGCATTTCTTC
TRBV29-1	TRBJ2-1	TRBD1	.	CSVEAPDRSSYNEQFF	TGCAGCGTTGAAGCTCCGGACAGGAGCTCCTACAATGAGCAGTTCTTC
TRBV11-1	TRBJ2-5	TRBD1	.	CASSLTGQGARETQYF	TGTGCCAGCAGCCTCACGGGGCAGGGGGCAAGGGAGACCCAGTATTTC
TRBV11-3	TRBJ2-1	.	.	CASSFGGPKQFF	TGTGCCAGCAGCTTCGGAGGGCCCAAGCAGTTCTTC
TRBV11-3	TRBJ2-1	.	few	CASSLGDSGYNEQFF	TGTGCCAGCAGCTTGGGGGACTCTGGCTACAATGAGCAGTTCTTC
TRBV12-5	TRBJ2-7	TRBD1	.	CASGVYRGNCGEQYF	TGTGCTAGTGGCGTCTACAGGGGTAACTGCGGAGAGCAGTACTTC
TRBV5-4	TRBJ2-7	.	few	CASSAGRAYEQYF	TGTGCCAGCAGCGCCGGACGGGCCTACGAGCAGTACTTC
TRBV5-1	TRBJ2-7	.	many	CASSLGQSFYEQYF	TGCGCCAGCAGCTTGGGACAGAGCTTCTACGAGCAGTACTTC
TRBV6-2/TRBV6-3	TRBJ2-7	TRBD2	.	CAIGRGREQCF	TGTGCCATAGGTCGGGGGAGGGAGCAGTGCTTC
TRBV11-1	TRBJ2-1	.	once	CASSTGGTAYNEQFF	TGTGCCAGCTCCACGGGAGGGACAGCCTACAATGAGCAGTTCTTC
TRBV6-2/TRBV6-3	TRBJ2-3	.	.	CASSYSMVLGTDTQYF	TGTGCCAGCAGTTACTCAATGGTACTGGGCACAGATACGCAGTATTTT
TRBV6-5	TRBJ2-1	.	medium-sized	CASSYYVGRNEQFF	TGTGCCAGCAGTTACTATGTGGGGCGCAATGAGCAGTTCTTC
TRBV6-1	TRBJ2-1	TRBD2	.	CASSVSQLAGAYEQFF	TGTGCCAGCAGTGTATCCCAACTAGCGGGAGCTTATGAGCAGTTCTTC
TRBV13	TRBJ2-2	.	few	CASSFKAETGGELFF	TGTGCCAGCAGCTTTAAGGCGGAAACAGGCGGGGAGCTGTTTTTT
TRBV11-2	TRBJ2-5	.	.	CASSPGQGGGTQYF	TGTGCCAGCAGCCCAGGACAGGGCGGGGGGACCCAGTACTTC
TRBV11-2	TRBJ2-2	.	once	CASTPSLDQGLAVNTGELFF	TGTGCCAGCACCCCCTCACTCGATCAAGGGCTAGCAGTAAACACCGGGGAGCTGTTTTTT
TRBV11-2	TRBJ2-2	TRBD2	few	CASTTSFGQGLAVNTGELFF	TGTGCCAGCACCACCTCGTTCGGCCAAGGGCTAGCGGTAAACACCGGGGAGCTGTTCTTT
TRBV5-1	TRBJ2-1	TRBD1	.	CASSLGTGVYNGQFF	TGCGCCAGCAGCTTGGGGACAGGGGTCTACAATGGACAGTTCTTC
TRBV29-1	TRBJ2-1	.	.	CSAGGWQGGNEQFF	TGCAGCGCTGGGGGGTGGCAGGGCGGCAATGAGCAGTTCTTC
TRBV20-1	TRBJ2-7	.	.	CSARWKQGVLLGEQYF	TGCAGTGCTAGATGGAAACAAGGGGTTCTGCTGGGCGAGCAGTACTTC
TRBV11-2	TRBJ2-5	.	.	CASSLGPGLETHYF	TGTGCCAGCAGCTTAGGCCCGGGCTTGGAGACCCACTACTTC
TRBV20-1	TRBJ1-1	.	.	CSARDPDAFF	TGCAGCGCTAGGGATCCTGATGCTTTCTTC
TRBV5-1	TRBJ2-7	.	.	CASSSDANGPYEQYF	TGCGCCAGCAGCTCGGACGCTAACGGGCCCTACGAGCAGTACTTC
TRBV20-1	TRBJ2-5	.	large	CSAREGSRGAETQYF	TGCAGTGCTAGAGAAGGTTCCAGGGGGGCAGAGACCCAGTACTTC
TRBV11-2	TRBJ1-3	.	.	CASGQSRDLNTIYF	TGTGCCAGCGGCCAGTCAAGGGACCTGAACACCATATATTTT
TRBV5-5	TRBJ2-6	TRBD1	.	CASSLGTGGLGANVLTF	TGTGCCAGCAGCTTGGGGACAGGGGGGTTGGGGGCCAACGTCCTGACTTTC
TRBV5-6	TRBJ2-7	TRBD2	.	CASSSPPGLAVHEQYF	TGTGCCAGCAGCTCCCCGCCGGGACTAGCTGTACACGAGCAGTACTTC
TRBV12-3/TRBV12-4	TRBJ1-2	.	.	CASNLTDSGYTF	TGTGCCAGCAATCTCACGGATTCTGGCTACACCTTC
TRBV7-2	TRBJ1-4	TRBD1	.	CASSFVAGQGDEKLFF	TGTGCCAGCAGCTTTGTCGCGGGACAGGGGGATGAAAAACTGTTTTTT
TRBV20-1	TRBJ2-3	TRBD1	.	CSALRTGTTFDAQYF	TGCAGTGCCCTACGGACAGGGACGACCTTTGATGCGCAGTATTTT
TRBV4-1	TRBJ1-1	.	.	CASSQDPGANTEAFF	TGCGCCAGCAGCCAAGACCCAGGAGCGAACACTGAAGCTTTCTTT
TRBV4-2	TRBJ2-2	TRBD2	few	CASSQLAGDTGELFF	TGTGCCAGCAGCCAACTAGCGGGGGACACCGGGGAGCTGTTTTTT
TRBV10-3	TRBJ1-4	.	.	CAISYERGIGEKLFF	TGTGCCATCAGTTACGAGAGGGGAATAGGAGAAAAACTGTTTTTT
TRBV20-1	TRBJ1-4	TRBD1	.	CSARSVGQGVNERLFF	TGCAGCGCTAGATCCGTTGGGCAGGGGGTTAATGAAAGACTGTTTTTT
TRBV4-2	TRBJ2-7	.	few	CASSQDFPGASYEQYF	TGTGCCAGCAGCCAAGATTTCCCCGGGGCATCCTACGAGCAGTACTTC
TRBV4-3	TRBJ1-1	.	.	CASSQVGVGTTEAFF	TGCGCCAGCAGCCAAGTGGGGGTAGGTACCACTGAAGCTTTCTTT